The 3 T cell receptor beta chains below all came from one sample that was sequenced in a study of cytomegalovirus exposure and HLA in healthy donors. Profiling relied on immunoSEQ multiplex PCR, and the TCRdb table lists in-frame clones only, not all of them. Found here are some 43,000 clones, 80% to 95% of them singletons; the top ten hold roughly 5.2%. Material for sequencing was PBMCs. The origin of the receptors is a man aged 18 to 30 in good health and CMV-seronegative.

This clone was observed a handful of times. The genes are TRBV6-6 and TRBJ2-7; no firm D call. Germline V gene data show CDR1 as MNHNY and CDR2 as SVGAGI (reference sequence). The CDR3 runs 13 residues. Trimming took off 0 bases at V and 1 base at J, with 4 bases between the two ends. The CDR3 DNA follows: TGTGCCAGCAGTTACTCGCGATCCTACGAGCAGTACTTC. Translated, it gives CASSYSRSYEQYF.

This sequence joins TRBV5-3 and TRBJ1-2, with 10 bases aligning to TRBD1. TRBV5-3 is noted as an ORF with a role that remains uncertain. V was clipped by 5 bases and J by 3 bases; unmatched bases: 4. The CDR3 covers 14 residues. CDR3 nucleotides: TGTGCCAGAAGTCTGGACAGGGGGGACTATGGCTACACCTTC. Translated, it gives CARSLDRGDYGYTF.

The chain couples TRBV18 to TRBJ2-1; weak D call: TRBD2 (6 bases). This CDR3 comprises 15 residues. V lost 4 bases to trimming and J lost 7 bases, with 17 bases between them. Germline V gene sequence: CDR1 KGHSH, CDR2 LQKENI. The CDR3 DNA sequence: TGTGCCAGCTCACTGGGACTCCAAGTTGAGAATGAGCAGTTCTTC. This codes for CASSLGLQVENEQFF.